This TCR beta chain was captured by sequencing in a study of T cell responses to AZD1222 COVID-19 vaccine. The method was immunoSEQ multiplex PCR; TCRdb's version includes in-frame clones alone and lacks a portion of them. The sample lists 100,000 to 150,000 clones, around 90% occurring once. This CDR3 has 14 amino acids. V lost 4 bases, J lost 8 bases, and 3 bases stayed unmatched. CDR1 and CDR2 from the germline V gene are SGHRS and YFSETQ. The sample consisted of peripheral blood, taken 28 days after the second AZD1222 dose. The chain employs TRBV5-1 and TRBJ1-6; 10 bases are shared with TRBD1. The TCR sequence derives from an adult who received the AZD1222 COVID-19 vaccine. CDR3 DNA sequence: TGCGCCAGCAGCGAAGGGACAGGGGATTCACCCCTCCACTTT. It encodes CASSEGTGDSPLHF.